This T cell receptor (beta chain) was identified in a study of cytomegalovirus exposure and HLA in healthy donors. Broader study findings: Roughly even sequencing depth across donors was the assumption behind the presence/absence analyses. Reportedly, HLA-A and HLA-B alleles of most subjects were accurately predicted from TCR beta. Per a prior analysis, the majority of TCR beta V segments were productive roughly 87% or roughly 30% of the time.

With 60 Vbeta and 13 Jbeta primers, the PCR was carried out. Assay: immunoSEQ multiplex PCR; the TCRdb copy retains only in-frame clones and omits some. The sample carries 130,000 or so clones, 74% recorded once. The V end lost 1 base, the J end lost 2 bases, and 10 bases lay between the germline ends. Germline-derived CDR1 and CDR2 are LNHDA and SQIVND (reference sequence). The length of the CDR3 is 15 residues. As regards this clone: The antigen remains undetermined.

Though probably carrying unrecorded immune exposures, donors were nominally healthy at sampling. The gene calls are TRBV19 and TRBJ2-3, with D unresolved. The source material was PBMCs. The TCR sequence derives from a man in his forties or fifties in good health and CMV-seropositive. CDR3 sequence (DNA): TGTGCCAGTAGTATAGCTGTCCGTTCCACAGATACGCAGTATTTT. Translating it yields CASSIAVRSTDTQYF.